This TCR beta chain was found in a study of CD8 T cells in Susac syndrome (dated by TCRdb to about 2019). Notes on the research overall: Among the Susac syndrome patients who were sequenced, clinically active disease was present in about 6 and clinical remission was observed in fewer than 10. At blood withdrawal, Susac syndrome patients were therapy-naive, treated with corticosteroids (with IVIg additionally given to some), or treated with IVIg alone. Whether CD8+ T cell activation and differentiation in Susac syndrome was antigen driven was tested using repertoire sequencing. Broader findings and caveats from the paper: The number of individuals in the TCR sequencing and HLA analysis was recognized as being relatively small. The CD4+ T cell repertoire of patients with Susac syndrome showed no detectable clonal expansion.

As regards this clonotype: It has no known antigen specificity. No base qualities exist here, and no much larger clone lies one base off it.

Peripheral blood CD8+ and CD4+ T cells from healthy donors, Susac syndrome patients and multiple sclerosis patients were profiled using high-throughput TCR beta sequencing. The Susac syndrome patients fulfilled recently defined diagnostic criteria for definite or probable disease. Bulk CD8+ and CD4+ T cells were purified by magnetic negative isolation, while CD8+ TEMRA cells were enriched using FACS. Blood was collected in EDTA tubes and processed within 24 hours, with PBMCs isolated through density gradient centrifugation. PBMCs intended for TCR sequencing were cryopreserved in liquid nitrogen and thawed later in a water bath at 37 degrees C. Purity of sorted or isolated CD4+, CD8+ and CD8+ TEMRA cells was at least 90%. Measured from the cysteine to the phenylalanine, the CDR3 is 15 residues long. Of the read, only the CDR3 DNA is kept; its 45 bases are in frame from base 1. RNA was extracted using the RNeasy kit, and about 0.5 to 1 ug of the RNA was reverse transcribed with random hexamers. The immunoSEQ multiplex PCR assay, which covers 54 Vbeta and 13 Jbeta segments, was used to amplify TCR beta CDR3 regions. To correct PCR amplification bias, a synthetic template baseline was used for both primer optimization and computational correction. The source study handled its data this way. Reads were annotated to V, D and J genes per IMGT and analyzed with immunoSEQ Analyzer, keeping only productive sequences. Clonality was calculated as one minus the Shannon entropy normalized by log2 of the number of productive unique sequences. For each patient and control, public and private clones were evaluated among the 100 most prevalent clones. A clone was defined as Susac-specific if it was absent from the healthy and MS cohorts, from 1052 published viral clones and from other ImmuneACCESS disease sequences. Using fastp at Q25 and MiXCR, TCRdb reprocessed the public reads and kept productive beta chains. When rows share a CDR3 protein, they turn into one entry using the most common DNA and genes. The V and J calls and clone size are TCRdb's, not the authors'. Within this sample are tens of thousands of distinct CDR3 sequences, with about 94% of them counted one time only. The top ten hold roughly 0.31% of the sample.

The sequenced sample was CD4+ T cells from PBMCs. The TCR sequence derives from a human donor with Susac syndrome. The rearranged segments are TRBV21-1 and TRBJ2-1; TRBD2, the D gene given by the table, was not confirmed from the DNA. TRBV21-1 is classified as a pseudogene. Here the CDR3 is given as CASSRRGLAVHEQFF. The nucleotides read TGTGCCAGCAGCAGACGGGGACTAGCAGTCCATGAGCAGTTCTTC.